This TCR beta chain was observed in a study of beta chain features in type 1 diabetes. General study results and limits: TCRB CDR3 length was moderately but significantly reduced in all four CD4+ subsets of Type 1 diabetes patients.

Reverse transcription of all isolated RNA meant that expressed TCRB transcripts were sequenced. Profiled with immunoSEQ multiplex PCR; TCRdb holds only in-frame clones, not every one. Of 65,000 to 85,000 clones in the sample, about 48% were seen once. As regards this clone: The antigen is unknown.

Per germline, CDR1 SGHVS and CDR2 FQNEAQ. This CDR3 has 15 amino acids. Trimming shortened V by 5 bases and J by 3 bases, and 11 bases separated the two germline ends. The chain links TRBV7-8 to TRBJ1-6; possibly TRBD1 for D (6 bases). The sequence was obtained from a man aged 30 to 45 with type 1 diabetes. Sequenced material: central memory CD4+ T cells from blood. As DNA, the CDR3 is TGTGCCAGCAGCCCTTCAGGGGTCTATAATTCACCCCTCCACTTT. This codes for CASSPSGVYNSPLHF. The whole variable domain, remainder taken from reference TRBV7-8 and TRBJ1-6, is GAGVSQSPRYKVAKRGQDVALRCDPISGHVSLFWYQQALGQGPEFLTYFQNEAQLDKSGLPSDRFFAERPEGSVSTLKIQRTQQEDSAVYLCASSPSGVYNSPLHFGNGTRLTVT.